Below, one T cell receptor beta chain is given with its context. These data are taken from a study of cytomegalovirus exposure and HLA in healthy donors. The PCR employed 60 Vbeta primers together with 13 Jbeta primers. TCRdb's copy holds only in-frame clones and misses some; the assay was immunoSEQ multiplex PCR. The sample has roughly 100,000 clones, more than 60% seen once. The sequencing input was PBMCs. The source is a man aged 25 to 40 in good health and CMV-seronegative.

CDR3 sequence (DNA): TGTGCCAGCAACACAGGGTGGAACACTGAAGCTTTCTTT. Protein: CASNTGWNTEAFF. This chain links TRBV6-1 with TRBJ1-1, with D possibly matching TRBD1 (6 bases). The germline V and J ends were trimmed by 7 bases and 1 base, with 10 bases remaining between them. CDR3 length: 13 amino acids. Germline values: CDR1 MNHNS, CDR2 SASEGT.